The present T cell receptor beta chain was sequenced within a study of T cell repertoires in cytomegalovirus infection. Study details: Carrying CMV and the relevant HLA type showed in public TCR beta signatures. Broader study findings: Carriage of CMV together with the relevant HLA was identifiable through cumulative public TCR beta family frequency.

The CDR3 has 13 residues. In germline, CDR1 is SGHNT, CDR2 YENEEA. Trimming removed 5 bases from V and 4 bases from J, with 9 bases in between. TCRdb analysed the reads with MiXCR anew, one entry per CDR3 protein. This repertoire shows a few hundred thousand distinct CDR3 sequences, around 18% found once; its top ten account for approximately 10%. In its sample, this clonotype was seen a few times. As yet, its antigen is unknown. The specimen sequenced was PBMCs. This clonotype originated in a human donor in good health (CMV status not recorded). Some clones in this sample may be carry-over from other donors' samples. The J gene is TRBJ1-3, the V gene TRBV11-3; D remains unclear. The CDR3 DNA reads TGTGCCAGCAGCGAAACGTGGGGAAACACCATATATTTT. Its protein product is CASSETWGNTIYF.